This T cell receptor beta chain was sequenced for a study of T-cell reconstitution after alpha-beta-depleted transplantation in children. Unique molecular identifiers featured in how the TCRbeta library was prepared. TCRdb analysed the PCR reads with MiXCR anew, one entry per CDR3 protein. The data hold around 490,000 distinct CDR3 sequences, with more than 9.5% observed a single time. The CDR3 loop spans 15 amino acids. The germline V gene has CDR1 SGHKS and CDR2 YYEKEE (reference sequence). The junction had 4 bases not matched to a gene; V was cut back by 2 bases and J by 6 bases. This clonotype was observed many times.

This sample comprised PBMCs, mostly from graft donor cells, obtained 180 days after TCRalphabeta/CD19-depleted stem cell transplant. V gene TRBV5-5 combines with J gene TRBJ2-1; 11 nucleotides match TRBD2. This sequence was found in a female patient aged 2-10 years who had a stem cell transplant for aplastic anemia, so the T cells may come from the graft donor. The CDR3 coding sequence is TGTGCCAGCAGCTTAGCTCTAGCGGGAGGCAATGAGCAGTTCTTC. This translates into CASSLALAGGNEQFF.